These 15 T cell receptor beta chains were all obtained from the same sample, sequenced in a study of blood T cell repertoires in COVID-19. Produced via immunoSEQ multiplex PCR; TCRdb's table is partial and in-frame only. In the table there are about 200,000 clones, 70% to 90% of which are singletons. Sequences were obtained from PBMCs or T cells enriched from blood (not recorded which). The receptors shown here come from a woman aged 25-40 years who had been exposed to COVID-19.

The gene calls are TRBV12-5 and TRBJ1-3; weak D call: TRBD1 (6 bases). The V gene's germline CDR1 is LGHNT and CDR2 FRNRAP. This CDR3 is 14 amino acids long. V lost 6 bases to trimming and J lost 4 bases, with 13 bases between them. The CDR3 spells CASGPGQIGNTIYF. Here the CDR3 DNA reads TGTGCTAGTGGCCCGGGACAAATCGGAAACACCATATATTTT.

J is TRBJ1-3 and V is TRBV2, with a weak D call TRBD1 (5 bases). Germline V CDR1 and CDR2: SNHLY, FYNNEI. This CDR3 has 17 amino acids. V was clipped by 7 bases and J by 2 bases, with 21 bases between them. The CDR3 loop reads CASKGVALGRTGNTIYF. The CDR3 nucleotides read TGTGCCAGCAAAGGGGTCGCTCTCGGGAGAACTGGAAACACCATATATTTT.

With regard to this clone: The same CDR3 also results from other DNA sequences found in this sample. The chain has TRBV6-5 and TRBJ1-1; D may be TRBD1 (5 bases). The CDR3 length is 14 residues. V was pared by 0 bases and J by 1 base, with 6 bases between. CDR1 is MNHEY, CDR2 SVGAGI, per germline. In DNA, the CDR3 is TGTGCCAGCAGTTACTCGGGGCGGAACACTGAAGCTTTCTTT. Translated, it gives CASSYSGRNTEAFF.

The chain couples TRBV6-5 to TRBJ2-7, with a possible D match to TRBD1 (5 bases). This CDR3 has 15 amino acids. Germline V gene lookup returns CDR1 MNHEY and CDR2 SVGAGI. V dropped 0 bases and J dropped 1 base, with 10 bases sitting between them. In DNA form, the CDR3 reads TGTGCCAGCAGTTACTCGGGGCTGCCTTCCTACGAGCAGTACTTC. Translated: CASSYSGLPSYEQYF.

This chain connects TRBV29-1 to TRBJ1-2; possibly TRBD1 for D (5 bases). CDR1 is SQVTM and CDR2 is ANQGSEA in the germline V gene. Trimming took off 1 base at V and 4 bases at J, with 10 bases between the two ends. The CDR3 totals 13 residues. For the CDR3, the DNA is TGCAGCGTTGAAGCGGGGGGGACCTATGGCTACACCTTC. Protein: CSVEAGGTYGYTF.

The chain recombines TRBV2 with TRBJ1-5; 10 bases agree with TRBD1. V dropped 8 bases and J dropped 0; count of bases not matched to a gene: 7. Germline V lookup: CDR1 SNHLY, CDR2 FYNNEI. The CDR3 loop spans 16 amino acids. The CDR3 here is CASQARTGGSNQPQHF. CDR3 in DNA: TGTGCCAGCCAGGCCCGGACAGGGGGTAGCAATCAGCCCCAGCATTTT.

The chain uses TRBV6-5 and TRBJ1-5; maybe TRBD1 (5 bases). V was cut by 8 bases and J by 6 bases, with 20 bases left in between. The CDR3 loop spans 15 amino acids. The germline V gene has CDR1 MNHEY and CDR2 SVGAGI. CDR3 region: CASVVGQAGGQPQHF. The CDR3 bases are TGTGCCAGCGTGGTCGGGCAAGCGGGGGGTCAGCCCCAGCATTTT.

This sequence joins TRBV5-5 and TRBJ2-7; TRBD2 is a possible D gene (6 bases). This CDR3 has 13 residues. In germline, CDR1 is SGHKS, CDR2 YYEKEE (reference sequence). The ends were cut back, 4 bases at V and 4 bases at J, with 12 bases in the middle. DNA for the CDR3: TGTGCCAGCAGCCTACCGGGACTTTACGAGCAGTACTTC. Protein: CASSLPGLYEQYF.

This sequence joins TRBV2 and TRBJ1-6, with 8 bases matching TRBD1. The V segment lost 7 bases and the J segment 8 bases; nucleotides outside the gene matches: 10. The CDR3 covers 15 residues. Germline values: CDR1 SNHLY, CDR2 FYNNEI. This CDR3 is CASTLTGVRDSPLHF. The CDR3 coding sequence is TGTGCCAGCACCCTGACAGGGGTCCGGGATTCACCCCTCCACTTT.

In this sample, this clone turned up a few times. V is TRBV11-3 and J is TRBJ1-4; D not resolved. Trimming pared 5 bases from V and 5 bases from J, leaving 9 bases between. This CDR3 comprises 13 residues. Germline values: CDR1 SGHNT, CDR2 YENEEA. Here the CDR3 DNA reads TGTGCCAGCAGCACCCGGGAGAATGAAAAACTGTTTTTT. It translates to CASSTRENEKLFF.

V and J are TRBV11-2 and TRBJ2-7, with 9 bases aligning to TRBD1. J lost 1 base, V lost 4 bases, and 5 bases had no gene match. This CDR3 has 15 amino acids. CDR1 is SGHAT and CDR2 is FQNNGV in the germline V gene. CDR3 nucleotide sequence: TGTGCCAGCAGCTCCCAGACAGGGGGATCCTACGAGCAGTACTTC. Translated: CASSSQTGGSYEQYF.

The chain employs TRBV29-1 and TRBJ2-3; the match to TRBD2 covers 14 bases. Germline V gene data show CDR1 as SQVTM and CDR2 as ANQGSEA. V dropped 7 bases and J dropped 4; count of bases not matched to a gene: 4. The CDR3 totals 14 residues. CDR3 protein: CSARTSGGPDTQYF. As DNA, the CDR3 is TGCAGCGCCCGGACTAGCGGGGGGCCAGATACGCAGTATTTT.

The chain employs TRBV4-1 and TRBJ1-6, with 7 bases aligning to TRBD1. CDR3 size: 16 residues. V lost 0 bases to trimming and J lost 8 bases; unmatched junction nucleotides: 7. The germline CDR1 and CDR2 sequences are MGHRA and YSYEKL. DNA for the CDR3: TGCGCCAGCAGCCAAGATCTGGCCAGGGGGGATTCACCCCTCCACTTT. Protein: CASSQDLARGDSPLHF.

The chain recombines TRBV3-1 (or the pseudogene TRBV3-2) with TRBJ1-2; 8 bases map to TRBD1. The trim removed 5 bases at V and 7 bases at J, leaving 6 bases unmatched. CDR3 size: 13 residues. CDR1 LGHDT and CDR2 YNNKEL come from the germline V gene (reference sequence). In DNA form, the CDR3 reads TGTGCCAGCAGCAAAGGACAGGGCTCTGGCTACACCTTC. Protein product: CASSKGQGSGYTF.

The genes are TRBV9 and TRBJ1-2; D gene ambiguous. CDR1 is SGDLS, CDR2 YYNGEE, per germline. Trimming shortened V by 0 bases and J by 4 bases, and 13 bases separated the two germline ends. This CDR3 contains 15 residues. This CDR3 is CASSVADDWSYGYTF. The CDR3 DNA reads TGTGCCAGCAGCGTAGCTGATGACTGGAGCTATGGCTACACCTTC.